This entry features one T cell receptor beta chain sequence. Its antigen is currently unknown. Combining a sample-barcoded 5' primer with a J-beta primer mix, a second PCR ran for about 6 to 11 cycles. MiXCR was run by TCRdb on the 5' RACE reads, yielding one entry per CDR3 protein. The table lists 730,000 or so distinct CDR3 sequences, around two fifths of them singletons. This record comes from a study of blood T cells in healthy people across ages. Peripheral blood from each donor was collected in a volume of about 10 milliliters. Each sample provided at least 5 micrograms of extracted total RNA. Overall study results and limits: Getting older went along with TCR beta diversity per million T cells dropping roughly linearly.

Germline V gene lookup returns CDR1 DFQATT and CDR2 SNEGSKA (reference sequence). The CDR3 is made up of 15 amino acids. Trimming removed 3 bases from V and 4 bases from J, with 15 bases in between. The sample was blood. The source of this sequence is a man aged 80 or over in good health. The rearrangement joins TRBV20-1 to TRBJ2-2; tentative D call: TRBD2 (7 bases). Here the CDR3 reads CSAREGGRITGELFF. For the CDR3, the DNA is TGCAGTGCTAGGGAGGGGGGGCGCATCACCGGGGAGCTGTTTTTT.